Listed here are 25 T cell receptor beta chains from one sample, sequenced in a study of Ad26.COV2.S vaccination and SARS-CoV-2 variants. Treatment denoted: approximately 18 received Ad26.COV2.S at low or high dose, single or two shots; about 5 received placebo; per-sample allocation not given. Day 63 after the first vaccine or placebo injection was the time point for sampling. Profiling relied on immunoSEQ multiplex PCR, and the TCRdb table lists in-frame clones only, not all of them. The repertoire holds around 450,000 clones, with 90% as singletons. The sequencing used peripheral blood, collected in a trial of Ad26.COV2.S vaccine versus placebo. These receptors were obtained from a person aged 18 to 59 who received the Ad26.COV2.S COVID-19 vaccine or a placebo.

The chain carries TRBV5-6 and TRBJ2-1; D might be TRBD2 (5 bases). The CDR3 runs 15 residues. Germline V gives CDR1 SGHDT, CDR2 YYEEEE. Trimming removed 0 bases from V and 0 bases from J, with 7 bases in between. The CDR3 DNA sequence: TGTGCCAGCAGCTTGGGGAGGAGCTCCTACAATGAGCAGTTCTTC. This codes for CASSLGRSSYNEQFF.

This rearrangement joins TRBV4-2 to TRBJ2-1; a weak D match, TRBD2 (5 bases). This CDR3 has 15 amino acids. The germline CDR1 and CDR2 sequences are LGHNA and YNFKEQ. V was cut by 5 bases and J by 0 bases, with 11 bases left in between. The CDR3 reads CASSTRADSYNEQFF. In DNA, the CDR3 is TGTGCCAGCAGCACGAGAGCGGACTCCTACAATGAGCAGTTCTTC.

The chain carries TRBV3-1 (or the pseudogene TRBV3-2) and TRBJ2-3; 10 bases are shared with TRBD2. This CDR3 has 16 amino acids. Germline CDR1 is LGHDT and CDR2 is YNNKEL (reference sequence). V was pared by 4 bases and J by 2 bases, with 6 bases of the junction left unmatched. The CDR3 coding sequence is TGTGCCAGCAGCCTGCTAGCGGGAGAGTCCACAGATACGCAGTATTTT. Amino acid sequence: CASSLLAGESTDTQYF.

The chain links TRBV7-8 to TRBJ2-3; 13 bases fit TRBD2. The CDR3 spans 16 residues. Germline V gene sequence: CDR1 SGHVS, CDR2 FQNEAQ. V was pared by 4 bases and J by 6 bases, with 7 bases of the junction left unmatched. The chain's CDR3 is CASSSRLAGGWDTQYF. CDR3 in DNA: TGTGCCAGCAGCTCCCGACTAGCGGGAGGTTGGGATACGCAGTATTTT.

This clone came up a few times. The chain recombines TRBV30 with TRBJ2-3; D gene unclear. CDR1 is GTSNPN and CDR2 is SVGIG in the germline V gene (reference sequence). The V gene lost 3 bases and the J gene lost 2 bases, with 12 bases spanning the gap. The CDR3 runs 14 residues. The CDR3 nucleotides read TGTGCCTGGAGCGCTGCCCCCTTCACAGATACGCAGTATTTT. This encodes CAWSAAPFTDTQYF.

The J gene is TRBJ2-3, the V gene TRBV9; D possibly corresponds to TRBD1 (6 bases). Between the trimmed V and J ends, which lost 0 bases and 2 bases, there was a span of 10 bases. CDR1 is SGDLS and CDR2 is YYNGEE in the germline V gene. CDR3 size: 15 residues. The CDR3 DNA reads as TGTGCCAGCAGCGTAGAGGGGGTTCCCACAGATACGCAGTATTTT. Amino acid sequence: CASSVEGVPTDTQYF.

The rearrangement links TRBV7-9 to TRBJ1-4, with 9 bases fitting TRBD1. V was pared by 6 bases and J by 5 bases, with 10 bases of the junction left unmatched. CDR3 size: 16 residues. CDR1 and CDR2 (germline): SEHNR, FQNEAQ (reference sequence). As DNA, the CDR3 is TGTGCCAGCAGTACAGGGGGCGGAAGCCCAAATGAAAAACTGTTTTTT. Translated: CASSTGGGSPNEKLFF.

The chain carries TRBV6-5 and TRBJ1-5; 8 bases are a match to TRBD1. V was clipped by 6 bases and J by 0 bases; unmatched bases: 4. This CDR3 region has 15 residues. Per the germline V gene, CDR1 is MNHEY and CDR2 is SVGAGI. In DNA form, the CDR3 reads TGTGCCAGCAGCGACAGGGGAAATAGCAATCAGCCCCAGCATTTT. This codes for CASSDRGNSNQPQHF.

The rearrangement joins TRBV27 to TRBJ1-5; weak D call: TRBD1 (6 bases). Germline lookup yields CDR1 MNHEY and CDR2 SMNVEV (reference sequence). V lost 6 bases to trimming and J lost 7 bases, with 19 bases between them. The CDR3 length is 15 residues. The CDR3 reads CASSLETPQGQPQHF. In DNA, the CDR3 is TGTGCCAGCAGCCTCGAAACCCCCCAGGGGCAGCCCCAGCATTTT.

The CDR3 protein is CASTDRQGGNTGELFF. In nucleotides, the CDR3 is TGTGCCAGCACCGATAGACAGGGCGGGAACACCGGGGAGCTGTTTTTT. The chain carries TRBV7-2 and TRBJ2-2, with 7 nucleotides matching TRBD1. The CDR3 spans 16 residues. With 7 bases clipped from V and 1 base from J, the junction kept 9 bases outside the gene matches. Germline CDR1 reads SGHTA; CDR2 reads FQGNSA.

The chain couples TRBV28 to TRBJ1-5; 10 nucleotides align to TRBD1. Germline lookup yields CDR1 MDHEN and CDR2 SYDVKM. The CDR3 length is 15 residues. J lost 5 bases, V lost 6 bases, and 7 bases had no gene match. CDR3 amino acids: CASSPGTGVDQPQHF. The CDR3 DNA follows: TGTGCCAGCAGCCCCGGGACAGGGGTGGATCAGCCCCAGCATTTT.

V gene TRBV20-1 combines with J gene TRBJ2-3; 8 positions agree with TRBD2. Losses at the gene ends were 3 bases for V and 0 bases for J; bases not matched to a gene: 5. Germline V gene data show CDR1 as DFQATT and CDR2 as SNEGSKA (reference sequence). CDR3 length: 15 amino acids. CDR3 sequence reads: CSASLASGSTDTQYF. CDR3 bases: TGCAGTGCTAGTTTGGCTAGCGGGAGCACAGATACGCAGTATTTT.

The chain uses TRBV6-1 and TRBJ1-1; D is ambiguous. This CDR3 comprises 13 residues. The germline gives CDR1 MNHNS, CDR2 SASEGT. V was clipped by 1 base and J by 0 bases, with 3 bases between them. This CDR3 reads CASSEVVNTEAFF. The CDR3 DNA sequence: TGTGCCAGCAGTGAAGTAGTGAACACTGAAGCTTTCTTT.

The genes are TRBV18 and TRBJ2-7; TRBD1 might be the D (5 bases). Trimming cost V 0 bases and J 1 base, with 10 bases left between them. Germline V gene sequence: CDR1 KGHSH, CDR2 LQKENI. This CDR3 has 15 amino acids. CDR3 DNA: TGTGCCAGCTCACCACCGTCCAGGGCATCCTACGAGCAGTACTTC. This sequence encodes CASSPPSRASYEQYF.

The chain uses TRBV2 and TRBJ1-2; TRBD1 agrees at 9 bases. The V segment lost 7 bases and the J segment 3 bases; nucleotides outside the gene matches: 12. Germline V gene data show CDR1 as SNHLY and CDR2 as FYNNEI. The CDR3 sequence is 16 residues long. The CDR3 reads CASKWTGVRLDYGYTF. The CDR3 DNA reads as TGTGCCAGCAAATGGACAGGGGTTCGTCTTGACTATGGCTACACCTTC.

This chain links TRBV7-2 with TRBJ2-1, with 7 bases aligning to TRBD1. The CDR3 loop spans 14 amino acids. V dropped 3 bases and J dropped 6; count of bases not matched to a gene: 5. Germline assignment: CDR1 SGHTA and CDR2 FQGNSA. The CDR3 here is CASSFGQVGNEQFF. DNA of the CDR3: TGTGCCAGCAGCTTCGGACAGGTGGGCAATGAGCAGTTCTTC. Full variable domain (outside the CDR3, taken from reference TRBV7-2 and TRBJ2-1): GAGVSQSPSNKVTEKGKDVELRCDPISGHTALYWYRQSLGQGLEFLIYFQGNSAPDKSGLPSDRFSAERTGGSVSTLTIQRTQQEDSAVYLCASSFGQVGNEQFFGPGTRLTVL.

This chain joins TRBV27 and TRBJ2-3; TRBD2 agrees at 11 bases. Per germline, CDR1 MNHEY and CDR2 SMNVEV (reference sequence). The CDR3 runs to 19 residues. Trimming cost V 5 bases and J 1 base; bases outside gene matches: 14. The CDR3 nucleotides are TGTGCCAGCAGTGCCCGGAGTAGCGGGAGGGTCGGAGGCACAGATACGCAGTATTTT. Translation gives CASSARSSGRVGGTDTQYF.

This sequence joins TRBV28 and TRBJ1-2; a possible D gene is TRBD1 (6 bases). V was shortened by 9 bases and J by 2 bases, with 10 bases between the two germline ends. Germline V gene lookup returns CDR1 MDHEN and CDR2 SYDVKM. The CDR3 is made up of 12 amino acids. CDR3 region: CASGGLNYGYTF. DNA of the CDR3: TGTGCCAGTGGGGGGCTGAACTATGGCTACACCTTC.

The CDR3 reads CASSQDNGVLTF. For the CDR3, the DNA is TGTGCCAGCAGCCAAGATAACGGTGTCCTGACTTTC. The chain employs TRBV4-2 and TRBJ2-6; D unclear. Looked up from germline, CDR1 is LGHNA and CDR2 is YNFKEQ. Trimming pared 0 bases from V and 13 bases from J, leaving 7 bases between. The CDR3 is 12 residues long.

This chain joins TRBV18 and TRBJ2-7; 9 positions agree with TRBD1. The length of the CDR3 is 14 residues. Germline V gives CDR1 KGHSH, CDR2 LQKENI. After removal of 5 bases from V and 4 bases from J, the junction contained 6 bases not matched to a gene. The CDR3 DNA sequence: TGTGCCAGCTCAGAAACAGGGGGCCTTTACGAGCAGTACTTC. This sequence encodes CASSETGGLYEQYF.

The chain combines TRBV7-9 with TRBJ1-4; D is perhaps TRBD1 (5 bases). CDR1 is SEHNR, CDR2 FQNEAQ, per germline (reference sequence). This CDR3 comprises 17 residues. The V gene lost 2 bases and the J gene lost 0 bases, with 13 bases spanning the gap. CDR3 sequence (DNA): TGTGCCAGCAGCTTAATGACGGGGACTTCAACTAATGAAAAACTGTTTTTT. Protein product: CASSLMTGTSTNEKLFF.

The V and J genes are TRBV7-9 and TRBJ2-3, with 10 bases lining up with TRBD2. The CDR3 length is 19 residues. After removal of 1 base from V and 6 bases from J, the junction contained 16 bases not matched to a gene. The germline gives CDR1 SEHNR, CDR2 FQNEAQ (reference sequence). CDR3 in DNA: TGTGCCAGCAGCTTAGAAGGGAAGGGGACTAGCGACCAAGTGGATACGCAGTATTTT. It codes for CASSLEGKGTSDQVDTQYF.

The CDR3 loop reads CATSSSGGGETQYF. CDR3 nucleotide sequence: TGTGCCACCAGTTCTAGCGGAGGGGGGGAGACCCAGTACTTC. The chain employs TRBV24-1 and TRBJ2-5; possibly TRBD2 for D (7 bases). The CDR3 covers 14 residues. V was pared by 6 bases and J by 5 bases, with 15 bases between. CDR1 and CDR2 from the germline V gene are KGHDR and SFDVKD.

This chain links TRBV4-1 with TRBJ2-5; maybe TRBD2 (6 bases). Per the germline V gene, CDR1 is MGHRA and CDR2 is YSYEKL. The V gene lost 0 bases and the J gene lost 0 bases, with 8 bases spanning the gap. The length of the CDR3 is 15 residues. The CDR3 bases are TGCGCCAGCAGCCAAGATGCGGGGAACCAAGAGACCCAGTACTTC. Amino acids: CASSQDAGNQETQYF.

CDR3: CASSSPPEGLLRYEQYF. CDR3 coding DNA: TGCGCCAGCAGTTCGCCGCCGGAGGGGTTACTCAGGTACGAGCAGTACTTC. This rearrangement joins TRBV10-2 to TRBJ2-7; perhaps TRBD2 as D (6 bases). Germline lookup yields CDR1 WSHSY and CDR2 SAAADI. Trimming removed 5 bases at V and 4 bases at J, with 24 bases between. The CDR3 has 17 residues.